Below, 7 T cell receptor beta chains from the same sample are listed, as sequenced in a study of T cells in Graves' hyperthyroidism and ophthalmopathy. TCR beta CDR3 sequences were amplified from RNA transcripts. The HTBI primer set was used in a first-round RT-PCR of the TCR CDR3. A single record per CDR3 protein comes from TCRdb applying MiXCR to the multiplex PCR reads. The table lists over 650,000 distinct CDR3 sequences, over 40% of them singletons. Sequencing was carried out using peripheral blood or thyroid tissue (not recorded which). The source is an adult man with Graves' disease, either hyperthyroidism or ophthalmopathy (not recorded which).

The rearrangement joins TRBV29-1 to TRBJ1-2, with TRBD1 identical over 7 bases. CDR3 size: 12 residues. From germline, CDR1 is SQVTM and CDR2 ANQGSEA. Unmatched junction bases numbered 7, after V lost 7 bases and J lost 5 bases. CDR3 nucleotide sequence: TGCAGCGGCGGGACAGAGGTTTATGGCTACACCTTC. This gives the protein CSGGTEVYGYTF. Supplemented by reference TRBV29-1 and TRBJ1-2, the full variable domain reads SAVISQKPSRDICQRGTSLTIQCQVDSQVTMMFWYRQQPGQSLTLIATANQGSEATYESGFVIDKFPISRPNLTFSTLTVSNMSPEDSSIYLCSGGTEVYGYTFGSGTRLTVV.

This chain links TRBV13 with TRBJ2-2; 8 positions match TRBD2. V was pared by 5 bases and J by 7 bases, with 9 bases of the junction left unmatched. The CDR3 sequence is 15 residues long. Germline loops: CDR1 PRHDT, CDR2 FYEKMQ (reference sequence). The CDR3 here is CASSPTAGEVGELFF. DNA of the CDR3: TGTGCCAGCAGCCCAACAGCGGGAGAGGTCGGGGAGCTGTTTTTT.

The chain recombines TRBV20-1 with TRBJ2-7; 8 nucleotides line up with TRBD1. Germline CDR1 is DFQATT and CDR2 is SNEGSKA (reference sequence). The length of the CDR3 is 13 residues. Trimming removed 4 bases from V and 1 base from J; junction bases left unmatched: 3. This CDR3 is CSAIGDRSYEQYF. The CDR3 nucleotides read TGCAGTGCTATCGGGGACAGGTCCTACGAGCAGTACTTC.

The chain couples TRBV6-1 to TRBJ1-5; D remains ambiguous. This CDR3 contains 14 residues. The germline V gene has CDR1 MNHNS and CDR2 SASEGT. The V gene lost 7 bases and the J gene lost 3 bases, with 13 bases spanning the gap. The DNA of the CDR3 is TGTGCCAGCAAGGACCGTCTGAACAATCAGCCCCAGCATTTT. As protein: CASKDRLNNQPQHF.

This chain joins TRBV20-1 and TRBJ2-5; TRBD2 might be the D (6 bases). V dropped 0 bases and J dropped 11 bases, with 22 bases sitting between them. The CDR3 is 15 amino acids. CDR1 is DFQATT, CDR2 SNEGSKA, per germline (reference sequence). CDR3 amino acids: CSAREGTASFYKQYF. The CDR3 DNA reads as TGCAGTGCTAGAGAAGGGACTGCGAGCTTCTACAAGCAGTACTTC.

A word on this clonotype: This may be a read error: a much more frequent sequence differs by one nucleotide. V usage is TRBV24-1 and J usage is TRBJ1-2, with D unclear. The V end lost 6 bases, the J end lost 4 bases, and 11 bases lay between the germline ends. The germline gives CDR1 KGHDR, CDR2 SFDVKD. The CDR3 has 13 amino acids. The CDR3 DNA reads TGTGCCACCAGTTCGGGGAGGTTCTATGGCTACACCTTC. This translates into CATSSGRFYGYTF.

A note on this clonotype: Given a much more abundant clone one base away, this may be a read error. The genes are TRBV20-1 and TRBJ1-5; 10 positions agree with TRBD1. With V trimmed by 0 bases and J by 5 bases, 1 base remained unmatched. From germline, CDR1 is DFQATT and CDR2 SNEGSKA (reference sequence). The CDR3 covers 14 residues. CDR3: CSARDGTGDQPQHF. CDR3 nucleotides: TGCAGTGCTAGAGATGGGACAGGGGATCAGCCCCAGCATTTT.